A selection of T cell receptor beta chains follows, all from one sample in a study of cytomegalovirus exposure and HLA in healthy donors. Clones were read by immunoSEQ multiplex PCR, and TCRdb kept only the in-frame ones, dropping some. The sample gives about 160,000 clones, 80% to 85% of which show up once; 1.2% is in the top ten. Specimen: PBMCs. Every receptor here comes from a boy between 2 and 15 years old in good health and CMV-seronegative. The CDR3 runs from the conserved cysteine through the conserved F or W. The D gene is left open where the match is weak. Some rows have no size entry. The others give once, few or many, or a class for an expanded clone.

D	V	size	J	CDR3	DNA
.	TRBV7-6	.	TRBJ1-6	CASSSQDGGYSPLHF	TGTGCCAGCAGCTCCCAGGACGGGGGGTATTCACCCCTCCACTTT
.	TRBV9	once	TRBJ2-3	CASSLEAIHTDTQYF	TGTGCCAGCAGCCTTGAGGCTATCCACACAGATACGCAGTATTTT
TRBD1	TRBV7-9	.	TRBJ1-2	CASSFPGQGNGYTF	TGTGCCAGCAGCTTCCCGGGACAGGGTAATGGCTACACCTTC
TRBD2	TRBV4-1	.	TRBJ2-3	CASSRLLAGSTDTQYF	TGCGCCAGCAGCCGCTTACTAGCGGGCAGCACAGATACGCAGTATTTT
TRBD1	TRBV7-2	few	TRBJ1-1	CASSSRGQGNTEAFF	TGTGCCAGCAGCTCGAGGGGACAGGGAAACACTGAAGCTTTCTTT
.	TRBV10-1	.	TRBJ2-3	CASSDTGFVDTQYF	TGCGCCAGCAGTGACACAGGGTTTGTAGATACGCAGTATTTT
.	TRBV2	.	TRBJ2-5	CASRGTAQETQYF	TGTGCCAGCAGAGGGACTGCCCAAGAGACCCAGTACTTC
TRBD2	TRBV5-1	.	TRBJ2-1	CASSPGGSTYNEQFF	TGCGCCAGCAGCCCGGGGGGGTCTACCTACAATGAGCAGTTCTTC
.	TRBV19	.	TRBJ2-7	CASSATGGGFEQYF	TGTGCCAGTAGTGCCACCGGTGGAGGGTTCGAGCAGTACTTC
TRBD1	TRBV9	.	TRBJ1-3	CASSVVGTTGALRNTIYF	TGTGCCAGCAGCGTAGTCGGCACGACAGGGGCGCTTCGAAACACCATATATTTT
TRBD2	TRBV28	once	TRBJ2-7	CASSLTSGRHEQYF	TGTGCCAGCAGCCTGACTAGCGGGAGACACGAGCAGTACTTC
.	TRBV10-3	.	TRBJ2-7	CAISESGGEQYF	TGTGCCATCAGTGAGTCGGGGGGCGAGCAGTACTTC
.	TRBV2	.	TRBJ2-1	CASSEIALPSYNEQFF	TGTGCCAGCAGTGAAATAGCGCTACCCTCCTACAATGAGCAGTTCTTC
TRBD2	TRBV4-1	.	TRBJ2-1	CASSQLRGNEQFF	TGCGCCAGCAGCCAACTGCGGGGGAATGAGCAGTTCTTC
.	TRBV4-3	.	TRBJ1-1	CASSQPGQNTEAFF	TGCGCCAGCAGCCAACCGGGACAGAACACTGAAGCTTTCTTT
.	TRBV9	.	TRBJ2-2	CASSLWQGSFTGELFF	TGTGCCAGCAGCCTTTGGCAGGGGAGTTTCACCGGGGAGCTGTTTTTT
.	TRBV6-1	.	TRBJ2-3	CASSPGTLSTDTQYF	TGTGCCAGCAGCCCTGGGACACTTAGCACAGATACGCAGTATTTT
.	TRBV5-1	.	TRBJ1-2	CASSLGQGIGGYTF	TGCGCCAGCAGCTTAGGCCAGGGCATTGGGGGCTACACCTTC
.	TRBV21-1	once	TRBJ2-4	CASSWDRGKENIQYF	TGTGCCAGCAGCTGGGACAGGGGTAAGGAAAACATTCAGTACTTC
.	TRBV11-3	.	TRBJ1-5	CASSSPDSNQPQHF	TGTGCCAGCAGCTCCCCAGATAGCAATCAGCCCCAGCATTTT
TRBD2	TRBV18	.	TRBJ2-3	CASSPTTIAGGPVPF	TGTGCCAGCTCACCAACCACTATAGCGGGGGGGCCGGTCCCCTTT
.	TRBV11-2	.	TRBJ1-3	CASSLALSSGNTIYF	TGTGCCAGCAGCTTAGCCCTGAGCTCTGGAAACACCATATATTTT
TRBD2	TRBV7-8	once	TRBJ2-1	CASSLVTGGSSYNEQFF	TGTGCCAGCAGCTTAGTCACGGGGGGGAGCTCCTACAATGAGCAGTTCTTC
TRBD2	TRBV4-1	.	TRBJ2-1	CASSQDKASGSYNEQFF	TGCGCCAGCAGCCAAGATAAGGCTAGCGGGAGCTACAATGAGCAGTTCTTC
.	TRBV2	.	TRBJ2-3	CASSIRDPGTDTQYF	TGTGCCAGCAGTATTCGGGATCCGGGCACAGATACGCAGTATTTT
.	TRBV6-4	.	TRBJ2-1	CASPDLTGTASYNEQFF	TGTGCCAGCCCCGACCTCACGGGAACGGCCTCCTACAATGAGCAGTTCTTC
.	TRBV9	.	TRBJ2-3	CASSAGGGRAGSDTQYF	TGTGCCAGCAGCGCCGGTGGTGGTAGGGCAGGGTCAGATACGCAGTATTTT
.	TRBV6-5	.	TRBJ2-3	CASSFDGGNTQYF	TGTGCCAGCAGTTTCGACGGCGGGAATACGCAGTATTTT
TRBD2	TRBV2	few	TRBJ2-1	CASSEVVPRDYYNEQFF	TGTGCCAGCAGTGAAGTCGTCCCCCGGGACTACTACAATGAGCAGTTCTTC
.	TRBV10-2	.	TRBJ2-1	CASSLGGENEQFF	TGCGCCAGCAGTCTAGGGGGGGAGAATGAGCAGTTCTTC
TRBD2	TRBV5-1	.	TRBJ2-1	CASSTPSGRARTSYNEQFF	TGCGCCAGCAGCACACCTAGCGGGAGGGCCAGGACCTCCTACAATGAGCAGTTCTTC
TRBD2	TRBV2	.	TRBJ2-3	CASSHWEGTDTQYF	TGTGCCAGCAGTCATTGGGAGGGGACAGATACGCAGTATTTT
.	TRBV2	.	TRBJ2-3	CASRSVVVARPTDTQYF	TGTGCCAGCAGGTCCGTCGTGGTCGCGAGGCCCACAGATACGCAGTATTTT
.	TRBV5-1	.	TRBJ1-4	CASSLGENEKLFF	TGCGCCAGCAGCTTGGGGGAGAATGAAAAACTGTTTTTT
TRBD2	TRBV6-1	.	TRBJ2-7	CASSDGLAGQYEQYF	TGTGCCAGCAGTGACGGGCTAGCGGGCCAATACGAGCAGTACTTC
TRBD2	TRBV27	.	TRBJ2-1	CASSARGGGASEQFF	TGTGCCAGCAGCGCGAGAGGCGGGGGGGCTAGTGAGCAGTTCTTC
.	TRBV6-1	.	TRBJ1-6	CASSEIRTAGNSPLHF	TGTGCCAGCAGTGAGATCCGGACAGCTGGGAATTCACCCCTCCACTTT
TRBD2	TRBV25-1	.	TRBJ2-5	CASSEFLAGVGETQYF	TGTGCCAGCAGTGAATTCCTAGCGGGAGTAGGGGAGACCCAGTACTTC
.	TRBV9	.	TRBJ1-3	CASSPRGRGNLGAGNTIYF	TGTGCCAGCAGCCCAAGGGGGAGAGGAAATCTGGGTGCTGGAAACACCATATATTTT
.	TRBV23-1	.	TRBJ2-6	CASSLDSGANVLTF	TGCGCCAGCAGTCTAGACTCTGGGGCCAACGTCCTGACTTTC
TRBD2	TRBV19	.	TRBJ2-3	CASSKIAGGLTDTQYF	TGTGCCAGTAGTAAAATAGCGGGAGGACTCACAGATACGCAGTATTTT
TRBD1	TRBV19	.	TRBJ2-2	CASSPLETGGRAGELFF	TGTGCCAGTAGTCCCCTTGAGACAGGGGGGAGGGCCGGGGAGCTGTTTTTT
.	TRBV6-5	.	TRBJ2-6	CASSLNSGSGANVLTF	TGTGCCAGCAGTTTAAACTCGGGCTCTGGGGCCAACGTCCTGACTTTC
TRBD2	TRBV6-5	.	TRBJ2-1	CASSYSSGMSYNEQFF	TGTGCCAGCAGTTACTCGAGCGGGATGTCCTACAATGAGCAGTTCTTC
.	TRBV11-2	.	TRBJ2-2	CASSLRRRGGELFF	TGTGCCAGCAGCTTAAGGCGGAGGGGCGGGGAGCTGTTTTTT
TRBD1	TRBV4-1	.	TRBJ2-1	CASSHMGQYLNEQFF	TGCGCCAGCAGCCACATGGGACAGTACCTCAATGAGCAGTTCTTC